This T cell receptor beta chain is from a study of cytomegalovirus exposure and HLA in healthy donors. Study summary: Among fewer than 500 genotyped donors, around 80% fell in the Caucasian-associated ancestry cluster.

In this sample, this clone is medium-sized. The J segment lost 5 bases and the V segment lost 5 bases, leaving 18 bases of the junction unmatched. Germline assignment: CDR1 LGHNA and CDR2 YNFKEQ. The CDR3 consists of 17 residues. 13 Jbeta primers and 60 Vbeta primers were used for the PCR. The repertoire was sequenced with immunoSEQ multiplex PCR; TCRdb's copy has only in-frame clones and lacks some. The sample lists about 57,000 clones, 65% to 75% occurring once. This clonotype was sampled from a man aged 30-40 years in good health and CMV-seropositive. Specimen: PBMCs. The rearrangement uses TRBV4-2 and TRBJ2-7; 7 bases line up with TRBD2. CDR3 bases: TGTGCCAGCAGCTCCGAGGGGCTGCGGGGGTACTTCAACGAGCAGTACTTC. Translation: CASSSEGLRGYFNEQYF.